Presented here are 21 T cell receptor beta chains from one specimen sequenced in a study of post-analysis software for immune sequencing data. Study results and caveats: Higher frequency in patients than in controls was seen for several TRBV segments, with TRBV5-6, TRBV5-1 and TRBV20-1 among them.

Unique molecular identifiers were present in the TCR beta cDNA libraries. From the PCR reads, TCRdb called clonotypes with MiXCR, one entry per CDR3 protein. In the table there are 650,000 to 900,000 distinct CDR3 sequences, about half of which are singletons. Antigen specificity for these receptors is unknown. Material for sequencing was blood. The source of these receptors is a girl aged 10-17 years with multiple sclerosis.

This clonotype was observed a single time. The rearrangement uses TRBV25-1 and TRBJ1-2; no definite D call. The germline V gene encodes CDR1 MGHDK and CDR2 SYGVNS. The V and J ends lost 0 bases and 1 base respectively, with 6 bases between them. CDR3 length: 14 amino acids. The CDR3 is CASSEYGNNYGYTF. The DNA of the CDR3 is TGTGCCAGCAGTGAATATGGCAATAACTATGGCTACACCTTC.

This clonotype showed up just a few times. CDR3 coding DNA: TGCGCCAGCAGCCAAGTCCCGAATGAGCAGTTCTTC. This codes for CASSQVPNEQFF. This rearrangement joins TRBV4-3 to TRBJ2-1; D ambiguous. The germline V gene has CDR1 LGHNA and CDR2 YSLEER. This CDR3 comprises 12 residues. V lost 1 base, J lost 7 bases, and 5 bases lay in between.

The rearrangement uses TRBV5-1 and TRBJ2-6; the D is unclear. The CDR3 is 14 residues long. Germline CDR1 and CDR2: SGHRS and YFSETQ. V shed 2 bases and J shed 0 bases, with 3 bases lying between them. This CDR3 is CASSFVSGANVLTF. The CDR3 DNA follows: TGCGCCAGCAGCTTTGTCTCTGGGGCCAACGTCCTGACTTTC. Variable domain in full (rest from reference TRBV5-1 and TRBJ2-6): KAGVTQTPRYLIKTRGQQVTLSCSPISGHRSVSWYQQTPGQGLQFLFEYFSETQRNKGNFPGRFSGRQFSNSRSEMNVSTLELGDSALYLCASSFVSGANVLTFGAGSRLTVL.

This clonotype was counted only a few times. The chain joins TRBV6-5 to TRBJ2-7, with D uncertain. The V end lost 0 bases, the J end lost 5 bases, and 8 bases lay between the germline ends. The CDR3 extends over 13 amino acids. Germline V gene lookup returns CDR1 MNHEY and CDR2 SVGAGI. CDR3 loop: CASSYSMRNEQYF. Written as DNA, the CDR3 is TGTGCCAGCAGTTACTCGATGAGAAACGAGCAGTACTTC.

The chain carries TRBV2 and TRBJ2-1, with TRBD2 identical over 10 bases. The V gene end was trimmed by 8 bases and the J gene end by 7 bases; junction bases not matched to a gene: 11. The CDR3 spans 15 residues. Germline V gene sequence: CDR1 SNHLY, CDR2 FYNNEI. The CDR3 DNA follows: TGTGCCAGCTCCCCTAGCGGGAGCAAGGCGAATGAGCAGTTCTTC. Residues: CASSPSGSKANEQFF.

As regards this clonotype: One base away lies a much larger clone, so this may be a sequencing read error. The chain is built from TRBV12-3 or TRBV12-4 and TRBJ2-1; 9 bases are shared with TRBD2. CDR3 size: 16 residues. The ends lost 5 bases at V and 5 bases at J; junction bases unmatched: 10. The CDR3 loop is CASSTLAGVHNNEQFF. The CDR3 DNA reads as TGTGCCAGCAGTACCTTAGCGGGAGTCCACAACAATGAGCAGTTCTTC.

This clonotype was recorded a few times. The CDR3 DNA reads as TGTGCCACCAGCAGAGATTTGGACAGGGCCAATGAAAAACTGTTTTTT. This encodes CATSRDLDRANEKLFF. J is TRBJ1-4 and V is TRBV15, with TRBD1 identical over 8 bases. The CDR3 is 16 residues long. V lost 0 bases and J lost 5; bases outside the gene matches: 5. Germline assignment: CDR1 LNHNV and CDR2 YYDKDF (reference sequence).

Note on this clonotype: One junction end disagrees with the germline gene, perhaps due to a read error. The genes are TRBV7-9 and TRBJ2-7; 8 positions agree with TRBD2. CDR1 and CDR2 from the germline V gene are SEHNR and FQNEAQ (reference sequence). The CDR3 is 14 amino acids. In DNA form, the CDR3 reads TGTGTCAGCAGCTTAGCGGGGTCCGCCTACGAGCAGTACTTC. Its protein is CVSSLAGSAYEQYF.

A few counts support this clonotype. The chain uses TRBV10-2 and TRBJ2-3; no clear D gene. This CDR3 is built from 12 residues. The V end was cut by 8 bases, the J end by 4 bases, with 10 bases between. Germline CDR1 is WSHSY and CDR2 is SAAADI. The DNA of the CDR3 is TGCGCCAGCCGCACCCCGGCAGATACGCAGTATTTT. It specifies CASRTPADTQYF.

This clonotype has just a few counts. J is TRBJ2-5 and V is TRBV20-1; D may correspond to TRBD1 or TRBD2 (5 bases each). The CDR3 has 15 residues. The germline CDR1 and CDR2 sequences are DFQATT and SNEGSKA (reference sequence). Trimming took off 0 bases at V and 7 bases at J, with 18 bases between the two ends. CDR3 sequence reads: CSARDPSGHQWTQYF. CDR3 coding DNA: TGCAGTGCTAGAGATCCCAGCGGACACCAGTGGACCCAGTACTTC.

The chain has TRBV5-6 and TRBJ2-5; 8 bases align to TRBD1. TRBJ2-7 explains the end of the DNA better; the J call may be wrong. CDR3 length: 17 residues. Germline CDR1 and CDR2: SGHDT and YYEEEE. CDR3 amino acids: CASSLTAGGLGHYEQYF. The CDR3 DNA follows: TGTGCCAGCAGCTTGACGGCAGGGGGCCTGGGTCACTACGAGCAGTACTTC.

The genes are TRBV6-6 and TRBJ2-5, with TRBD1 identical over 10 bases. The J call may not be correct, given that the DNA end is closer to TRBJ2-7. Germline CDR1 and CDR2: MNHNY and SVGAGI (reference sequence). This CDR3 has 16 amino acids. CDR3 region: CASSHPPGTGAYEQYF. CDR3 coding DNA: TGTGCCAGCAGCCACCCTCCCGGGACAGGGGCTTACGAGCAGTACTTC.

This rearrangement joins TRBV12-3 or TRBV12-4 to TRBJ2-4; 10 nucleotides align to TRBD2. Matching the DNA end better, TRBJ2-7 makes the J call doubtful. The CDR3 extends over 14 amino acids. CDR3 residues: CASSPLAGEHEQYF. DNA of the CDR3: TGTGCCAGCAGTCCTCTAGCGGGAGAGCACGAGCAGTACTTC.

The table lists this clonotype with a few counts. V gene TRBV20-1 combines with J gene TRBJ2-7; unclear D gene. CDR1 and CDR2 from the germline V gene are DFQATT and SNEGSKA (reference sequence). The CDR3 runs to 16 residues. Trimming removed 5 bases at V and 0 bases at J, with 20 bases between. Here the CDR3 DNA reads TGCAGTGCTGGATCACCGGGCGGAAAACGCTCCTACGAGCAGTACTTC. It specifies CSAGSPGGKRSYEQYF.

The V and J genes are TRBV9 and TRBJ2-3; D may match TRBD1 or TRBD2 (6 bases each). The CDR3 spans 16 residues. V was shortened by 0 bases and J by 6 bases, with 17 bases between the two germline ends. Germline CDR1 SGDLS, CDR2 YYNGEE. CDR3 nucleotide sequence: TGTGCCAGCAGCGTAGCGACTGCCCAAGGGGGGGATACGCAGTATTTT. This sequence encodes CASSVATAQGGDTQYF.

The chain joins TRBV6-2 or TRBV6-3 to TRBJ2-7; D unclear. V was pared by 6 bases and J by 1 base, with 13 bases between. Per germline, CDR1 MNHEY and CDR2 SVGEGT. This CDR3 is built from 14 residues. The CDR3 spells CASSPWVGSYEQYF. The CDR3 coding sequence is TGTGCCAGCAGCCCCTGGGTGGGGTCCTACGAGCAGTACTTC.

This clonotype showed up just a few times. The V call is TRBV12-3 or TRBV12-4, the J call TRBJ2-4; D not resolved. The V end lost 2 bases, the J end lost 0 bases, and 11 bases lay between the germline ends. The CDR3 has 16 residues. The CDR3 spells CASSLTAGLAKNIQYF. The DNA of the CDR3 is TGTGCCAGCAGTTTAACGGCAGGTCTAGCCAAAAACATTCAGTACTTC.

This chain joins TRBV2 and TRBJ2-1; TRBD1 aligns across 10 bases. The germline CDR1 and CDR2 sequences are SNHLY and FYNNEI. The CDR3 runs to 15 residues. With V trimmed by 3 bases and J by 11 bases, 10 bases remained unmatched. The DNA of the CDR3 is TGTGCCAGCAGTGATTGGGACAGGGGAACCCCTCAGCAGTTCTTC. This encodes CASSDWDRGTPQQFF.

This clonotype showed up just a few times. The chain couples TRBV24-1 to TRBJ2-3; TRBD2 matches at 14 bases. CDR1 is KGHDR and CDR2 is SFDVKD in the germline V gene. CDR3 length equals 17 residues. Trimming cost V 2 bases and J 4 bases; bases outside gene matches: 4. DNA of the CDR3: TGTGCCACCAGTGATTCAGGGACTAGCGGGAGATCAGATACGCAGTATTTT. Residues: CATSDSGTSGRSDTQYF.

V is TRBV7-8 and J is TRBJ2-2, with 7 positions matching TRBD1. From germline, CDR1 is SGHVS and CDR2 FQNEAQ. V shed 3 bases and J 2 bases; nucleotides not matched to a gene: 9. The CDR3 runs 17 residues. DNA of the CDR3: TGTGCCAGCAGCTTTCGCCCGGGGACAGCTAACACCGGGGAGCTGTTTTTT. It codes for CASSFRPGTANTGELFF.

The chain employs TRBV7-2 and TRBJ2-7, with 7 bases fitting TRBD2. Losses at the gene ends were 0 bases for V and 0 bases for J; bases not matched to a gene: 2. The CDR3 spans 15 residues. CDR1 and CDR2 from the germline V gene are SGHTA and FQGNSA. The CDR3 nucleotides read TGTGCCAGCAGCTTAGCGGGAGGGTTCTCCTACGAGCAGTACTTC. It specifies CASSLAGGFSYEQYF.